A selection of T cell receptor beta chains follows, all from one sample in a study of blood T cell repertoires in COVID-19. Sequencing used immunoSEQ multiplex PCR; TCRdb keeps in-frame clones, though not all of them. The sample lists a few hundred thousand clones, around 89% occurring once. The material sequenced was PBMCs or T cells enriched from blood (not recorded which). The receptor source for this set is a man under 40 who had recovered from COVID-19. Both conserved end residues are part of each CDR3. D genes are given only for firm matches. Expanded clones are given a class, and other clones once, few, many or no size at all.

abundance	v_gene	d_gene	j_gene	CDR3nt	CDR3aa
-	TRBV6-5	TRBD1	TRBJ2-7	TGTGCCAACTATCAGGACAGGGAGTGTAACGAGCAGTACTTC	CANYQDRECNEQYF
few	TRBV30	-	TRBJ2-1	TGTGCCTGGAGTGTACTTCGGTCGAGGGGGAGTGAGCAGTTCTTC	CAWSVLRSRGSEQFF
-	TRBV5-4	TRBD1	TRBJ1-1	TGTGCCAGCAGCTCCCCGGACAGGATGAACACTGAAGCTTTCTTT	CASSSPDRMNTEAFF
few	TRBV2	-	TRBJ2-1	TGTGCCAGCAGTGAACTCCCAGCGGCCCAAGTGTTCTTC	CASSELPAAQVFF
few	TRBV6-4	-	TRBJ2-2	TGTGCCAGCAGTGACGGAGACACCGGGGAGCTGTTTTTT	CASSDGDTGELFF
-	TRBV5-1	TRBD1	TRBJ1-2	TGCGCCAGCAGCTACGGACAGGGCTATGGCTACACCTTC	CASSYGQGYGYTF
-	TRBV18	TRBD1	TRBJ1-5	TGTGCCAGCTCACCGGACAGGGGAGACTATAGCAATCAGCCCCAGCATTTT	CASSPDRGDYSNQPQHF
-	TRBV3-1/TRBV3-2	-	TRBJ2-3	TGTGCCAGCAGCCGCTACAGGGACACAGATACGCAGTATTTT	CASSRYRDTDTQYF
once	TRBV19	TRBD1	TRBJ1-3	TGTGCCAGTAGTGCCGGGACAGGGGTGCTTGGAAACACCATATATTTT	CASSAGTGVLGNTIYF
few	TRBV5-4	-	TRBJ2-1	TGTGCCAGCAGCTTAACTAGGAGCGCCTACAATGAGCAGTTCTTC	CASSLTRSAYNEQFF
-	TRBV5-6	-	TRBJ2-4	TGTGCCAGCAGCTTGTTATCAGGGGGGAGAGCCAAAAACATTCAGTACTTC	CASSLLSGGRAKNIQYF
-	TRBV12-3/TRBV12-4	-	TRBJ2-1	TGTGCCAGCAGTTTTTCCTATGAGCAGTTCTTC	CASSFSYEQFF
-	TRBV9	-	TRBJ2-1	TGTGCCAGCAGCGTAGGGACAGAGGTGCGTCGGCTCAATGAGCAGTTCTTC	CASSVGTEVRRLNEQFF
-	TRBV30	TRBD2	TRBJ2-5	TGTGCCTGGAGTGTGGGACTAGCGGGGGGTAGGGAGACCCAGTACTTC	CAWSVGLAGGRETQYF
-	TRBV20-1	-	TRBJ2-7	TGCAGTGCTAGTGGGGGGGACAGAATCACCTACGAGCAGTACTTC	CSASGGDRITYEQYF
-	TRBV7-9	-	TRBJ2-2	TGTGCCAGCAGCCAAAACAGGGACACCGGGGAGCTGTTTTTT	CASSQNRDTGELFF
once	TRBV30	-	TRBJ1-4	TGTGCCTGGAGTGTACGAACAGGGAGAAATGAAAAACTGTTTTTT	CAWSVRTGRNEKLFF